What follows is one T cell receptor beta chain and its context. Here immunoSEQ multiplex PCR was the method, and the copy in TCRdb shows in-frame clones only, minus some. The table shows over 10,000 clones, with about 77% occurring only once. The entry originates in a study of control samples from healthy donors and cancer patients. V was trimmed by 8 bases and J by 2 bases, leaving 10 bases between them. From germline, CDR1 is SGHTA and CDR2 FQGNSA. The CDR3 has 13 residues. The chain is built from TRBV7-2 and TRBJ1-3; D is ambiguous. The source of this sequence is a male donor with melanoma. Sequenced material: formalin-fixed, paraffin-embedded tissue. As DNA, the CDR3 is TGTGCCAGCGCCTCGATAGCTGGAAACACCATATATTTT. As protein: CASASIAGNTIYF.